The clone carrying this T cell receptor (beta chain) showed up many times. Its antigen is still unknown. The data originate from a study of human T cells and chemical hapten exposure. Findings and limits, study-wide: No shift was seen in TCRs above 1 in 1000 frequency with DPC sensitization.

The study used a library that attached unique molecular identifiers to individual cDNA molecules. Per the study methods: Counting gave a median of 95,638 TCRs per sample, with values ranging from 23,224 to 690,600. TCRdb reanalysed the RACE reads using MiXCR and keeps one entry per CDR3 protein. The V and J calls here are based on TCRdb, not the publication. The table shows about 130,000 distinct CDR3 sequences, with around 8.3% occurring only once. Documented time point: healthy volunteer bleed at 2 weeks. The authors extracted total RNA from unfractionated whole blood. V shed 4 bases, J shed 5 bases, and the junction held 7 bases outside the gene matches. The CDR3 contains 14 residues. CDR1 and CDR2 from the germline V gene are SGHRS and YFSETQ.

The specimen was whole blood. The rearrangement uses TRBV5-1 and TRBJ1-1; 8 nucleotides align to TRBD1. This receptor was obtained from a male donor in good health. Some clones in this sample may be carry-over from other donors' samples. DNA for the CDR3: TGCGCCAGCAGCCTGATTACAGGGGGAACTGAAGCTTTCTTT. Amino acid sequence: CASSLITGGTEAFF.